The sequence of this TCR beta chain was determined in a study of cytomegalovirus exposure and HLA in healthy donors. The CDR3 length is 15 residues. Germline lookup yields CDR1 WNHNN and CDR2 SYGVQD (reference sequence). V trimming: 0 bases; J trimming: 3 bases; junction bases outside the gene matches: 3. Primers: 60 Vbeta forward and 13 Jbeta reverse. TCRdb's copy holds only in-frame clones and misses some; the assay was immunoSEQ multiplex PCR. The data hold 110,000 to 150,000 clones, with 80% observed a single time. This sequence originates from a female donor in good health and CMV-seronegative. V and J are TRBV10-1 and TRBJ2-3; 7 bases line up with TRBD2. The sample taken for sequencing was PBMCs. The DNA of the CDR3 is TGCGCCAGCAGTGAGTCGGCTAGCGGAACAGATACGCAGTATTTT. As protein: CASSESASGTDTQYF.